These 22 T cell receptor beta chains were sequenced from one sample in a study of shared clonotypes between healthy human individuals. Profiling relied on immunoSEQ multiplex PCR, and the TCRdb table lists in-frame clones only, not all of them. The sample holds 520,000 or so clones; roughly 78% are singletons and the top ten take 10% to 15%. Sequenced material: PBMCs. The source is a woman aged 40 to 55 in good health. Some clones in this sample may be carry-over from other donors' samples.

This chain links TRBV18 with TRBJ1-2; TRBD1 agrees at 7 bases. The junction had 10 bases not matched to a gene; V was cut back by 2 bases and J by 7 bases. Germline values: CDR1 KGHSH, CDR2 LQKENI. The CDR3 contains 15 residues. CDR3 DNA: TGTGCCAGCTCACCATGGGCAGGGGGGAAGAGTGGCTACACCTTC. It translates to CASSPWAGGKSGYTF. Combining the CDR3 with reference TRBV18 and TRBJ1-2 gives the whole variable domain NAGVMQNPRHLVRRRGQEARLRCSPMKGHSHVYWYRQLPEEGLKFMVYLQKENIIDESGMPKERFSAEFPKEGPSILRIQQVVRGDSAAYFCASSPWAGGKSGYTFGSGTRLTVV.

CDR3 sequence: CASSSLRGKGLYEQYF. The CDR3, as DNA: TGTGCCAGCAGCTCGCTGCGGGGTAAGGGACTATACGAGCAGTACTTC. V usage is TRBV5-4 and J usage is TRBJ2-7, with 7 bases that match TRBD2. This CDR3 contains 16 residues. Germline CDR1 SGHNT, CDR2 YYREEE (reference sequence). V gave up 3 bases and J gave up 4 bases; unmatched junction bases: 13.

For the CDR3, the DNA is TGTGCCAGCAGTGGGACTAGCGGGAGCCAATCCTACAATGAGCAGTTCTTC. Translated, it gives CASSGTSGSQSYNEQFF. This chain joins TRBV25-1 and TRBJ2-1; 13 bases are shared with TRBD2. CDR3 length: 17 amino acids. The germline gives CDR1 MGHDK, CDR2 SYGVNS. V lost 4 bases, J lost 1 base, and 4 bases stayed unmatched.

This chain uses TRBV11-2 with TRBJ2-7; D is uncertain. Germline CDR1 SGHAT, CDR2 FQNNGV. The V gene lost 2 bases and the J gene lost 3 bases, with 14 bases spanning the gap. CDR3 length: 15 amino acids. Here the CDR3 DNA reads TGTGCCAGCAGCTTATCTGTAGGGTATATCTACGAGCAGTACTTC. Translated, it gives CASSLSVGYIYEQYF.

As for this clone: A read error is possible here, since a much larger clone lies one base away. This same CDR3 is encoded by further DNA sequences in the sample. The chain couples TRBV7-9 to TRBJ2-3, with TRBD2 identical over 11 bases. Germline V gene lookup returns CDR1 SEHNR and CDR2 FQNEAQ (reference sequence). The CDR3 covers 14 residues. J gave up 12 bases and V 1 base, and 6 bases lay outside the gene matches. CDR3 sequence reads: CASSLEASGRTQYF. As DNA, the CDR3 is TGTGCCAGCAGCTTAGAGGCTAGCGGGAGGACACAGTATTTT. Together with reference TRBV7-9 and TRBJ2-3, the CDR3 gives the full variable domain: DTGVSQNPRHKITKRGQNVTFRCDPISEHNRLYWYRQTLGQGPEFLTYFQNEAQLEKSRLLSDRFSAERPKGSFSTLEIQRTEQGDSAMYLCASSLEASGRTQYFGPGTRLTVL.

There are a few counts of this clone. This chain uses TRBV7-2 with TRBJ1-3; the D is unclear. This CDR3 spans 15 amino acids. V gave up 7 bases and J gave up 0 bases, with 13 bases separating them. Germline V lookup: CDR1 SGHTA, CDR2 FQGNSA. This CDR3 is CASTREVASGNTIYF. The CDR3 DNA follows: TGTGCCAGCACCAGAGAAGTAGCCTCTGGAAACACCATATATTTT.

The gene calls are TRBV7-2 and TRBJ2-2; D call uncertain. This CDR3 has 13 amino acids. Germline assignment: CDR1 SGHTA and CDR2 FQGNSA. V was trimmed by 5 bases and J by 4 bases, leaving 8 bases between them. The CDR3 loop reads CASSPDGTGELFF. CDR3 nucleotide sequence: TGTGCCAGCAGCCCGGACGGCACCGGGGAGCTGTTTTTT. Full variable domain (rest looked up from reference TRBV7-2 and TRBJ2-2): GAGVSQSPSNKVTEKGKDVELRCDPISGHTALYWYRQSLGQGLEFLIYFQGNSAPDKSGLPSDRFSAERTGGSVSTLTIQRTQQEDSAVYLCASSPDGTGELFFGEGSRLTVL.

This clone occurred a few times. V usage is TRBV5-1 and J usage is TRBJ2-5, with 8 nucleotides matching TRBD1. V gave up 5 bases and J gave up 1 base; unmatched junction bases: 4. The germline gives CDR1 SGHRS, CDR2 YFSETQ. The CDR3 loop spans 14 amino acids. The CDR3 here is CASRPQGAQETQYF. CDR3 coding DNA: TGCGCCAGCAGACCTCAGGGGGCCCAAGAGACCCAGTACTTC.

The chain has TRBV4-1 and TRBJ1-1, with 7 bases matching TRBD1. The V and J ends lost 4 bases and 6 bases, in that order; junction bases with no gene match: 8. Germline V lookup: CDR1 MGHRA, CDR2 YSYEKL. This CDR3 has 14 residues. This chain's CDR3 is CASSRLQGRAEAFF. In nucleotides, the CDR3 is TGCGCCAGCAGCCGGCTACAGGGGAGGGCTGAAGCTTTCTTT.

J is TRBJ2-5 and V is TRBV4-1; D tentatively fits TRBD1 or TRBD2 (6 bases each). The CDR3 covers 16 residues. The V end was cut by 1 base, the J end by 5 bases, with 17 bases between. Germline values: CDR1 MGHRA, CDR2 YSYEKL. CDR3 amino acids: CASSQVYREVRETQYF. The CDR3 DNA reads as TGCGCCAGCAGCCAAGTGTACAGGGAGGTACGCGAGACCCAGTACTTC.

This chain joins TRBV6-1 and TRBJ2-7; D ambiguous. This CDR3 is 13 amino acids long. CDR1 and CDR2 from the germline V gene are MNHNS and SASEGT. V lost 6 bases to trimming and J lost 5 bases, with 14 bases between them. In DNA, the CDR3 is TGTGCCAGCAGCGCCGTGGGGTGGGACGAGCAGTACTTC. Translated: CASSAVGWDEQYF.

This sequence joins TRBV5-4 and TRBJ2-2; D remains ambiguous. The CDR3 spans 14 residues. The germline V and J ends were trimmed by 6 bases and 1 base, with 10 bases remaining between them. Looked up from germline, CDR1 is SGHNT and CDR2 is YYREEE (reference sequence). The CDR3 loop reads CASNPIGNTGELFF. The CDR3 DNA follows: TGTGCCAGCAACCCAATCGGGAACACCGGGGAGCTGTTTTTT. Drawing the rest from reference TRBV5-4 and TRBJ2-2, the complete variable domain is ETGVTQSPTHLIKTRGQQVTLRCSSQSGHNTVSWYQQALGQGPQFIFQYYREEENGRGNFPPRFSGLQFPNYSSELNVNALELDDSALYLCASNPIGNTGELFFGEGSRLTVL.

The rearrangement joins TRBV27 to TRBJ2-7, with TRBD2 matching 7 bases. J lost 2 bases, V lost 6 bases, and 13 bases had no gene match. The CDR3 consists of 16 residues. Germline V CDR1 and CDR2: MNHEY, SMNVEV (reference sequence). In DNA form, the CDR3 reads TGTGCCAGCAGCTCTCTTCTTAGCGGGCGCGCCTACGAGCAGTACTTC. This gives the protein CASSSLLSGRAYEQYF.

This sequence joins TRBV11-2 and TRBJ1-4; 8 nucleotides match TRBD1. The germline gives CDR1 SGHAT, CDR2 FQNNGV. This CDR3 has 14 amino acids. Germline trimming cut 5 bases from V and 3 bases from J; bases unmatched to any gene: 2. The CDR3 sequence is CASSQGAANEKLFF. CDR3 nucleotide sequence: TGTGCCAGCAGCCAGGGGGCGGCTAATGAAAAACTGTTTTTT. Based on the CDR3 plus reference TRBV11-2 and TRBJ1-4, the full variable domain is EAGVAQSPRYKIIEKRQSVAFWCNPISGHATLYWYQQILGQGPKLLIQFQNNGVVDDSQLPKDRFSAERLKGVDSTLKIQPAKLEDSAVYLCASSQGAANEKLFFGSGTQLSVL.

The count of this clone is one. CDR3 protein: CASSVGTNIITDTQYF. CDR3 nucleotides: TGTGCCAGCAGTGTGGGGACAAACATAATCACAGATACGCAGTATTTT. The genes are TRBV2 and TRBJ2-3, with a possible D match to TRBD1 (6 bases). The CDR3 loop spans 16 amino acids. Germline V gene sequence: CDR1 SNHLY, CDR2 FYNNEI. Trimming removed 4 bases at V and 2 bases at J, with 16 bases between.

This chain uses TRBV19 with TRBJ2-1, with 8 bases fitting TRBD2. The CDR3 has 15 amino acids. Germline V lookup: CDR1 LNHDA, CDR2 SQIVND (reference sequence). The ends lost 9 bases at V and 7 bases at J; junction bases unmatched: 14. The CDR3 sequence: CARPPGLGCRNEQFF. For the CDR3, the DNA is TGTGCCAGACCTCCGGGACTAGGCTGTCGGAATGAGCAGTTCTTC.

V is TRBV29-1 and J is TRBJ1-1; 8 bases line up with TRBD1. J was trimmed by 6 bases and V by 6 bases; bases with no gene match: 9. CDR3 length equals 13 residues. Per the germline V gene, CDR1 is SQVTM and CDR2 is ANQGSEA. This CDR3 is CSVRQGRDAEAFF. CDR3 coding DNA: TGCAGCGTGAGACAGGGGAGGGACGCTGAAGCTTTCTTT.

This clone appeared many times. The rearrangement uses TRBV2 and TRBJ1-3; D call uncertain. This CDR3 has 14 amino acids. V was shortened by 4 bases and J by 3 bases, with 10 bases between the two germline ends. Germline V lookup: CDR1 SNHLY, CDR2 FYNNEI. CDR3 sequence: CASSAESGGNTIYF. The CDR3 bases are TGTGCCAGCAGTGCGGAGAGCGGTGGAAACACCATATATTTT. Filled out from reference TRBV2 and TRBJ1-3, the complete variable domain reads EPEVTQTPSHQVTQMGQEVILRCVPISNHLYFYWYRQILGQKVEFLVSFYNNEISEKSEIFDDQFSVERPDGSNFTLKIRSTKLEDSAMYFCASSAESGGNTIYFGEGSWLTVV.

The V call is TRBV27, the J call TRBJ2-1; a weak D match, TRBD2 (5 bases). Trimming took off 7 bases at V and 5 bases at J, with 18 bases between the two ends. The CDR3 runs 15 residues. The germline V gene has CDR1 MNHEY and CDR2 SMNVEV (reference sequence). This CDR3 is CASKRAGLIDNEQFF. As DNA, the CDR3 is TGTGCCAGCAAGCGTGCGGGCCTCATAGACAATGAGCAGTTCTTC.

The CDR3 loop reads CASSLRAGGTYEQYF. CDR3 coding DNA: TGTGCCAGCAGTTTACGGGCAGGGGGGACCTACGAGCAGTACTTC. This rearrangement joins TRBV27 to TRBJ2-7; a possible D gene is TRBD1 (7 bases). The length of the CDR3 is 15 residues. The germline V gene encodes CDR1 MNHEY and CDR2 SMNVEV (reference sequence). Trimming removed 2 bases from V and 2 bases from J, with 13 bases in between.

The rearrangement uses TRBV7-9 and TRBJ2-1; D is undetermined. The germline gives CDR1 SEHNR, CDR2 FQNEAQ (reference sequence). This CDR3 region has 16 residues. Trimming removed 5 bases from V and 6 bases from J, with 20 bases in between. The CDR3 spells CASSPGGNLQGNEQFF. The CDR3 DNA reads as TGTGCCAGCAGCCCGGGCGGCAACTTGCAAGGCAATGAGCAGTTCTTC.

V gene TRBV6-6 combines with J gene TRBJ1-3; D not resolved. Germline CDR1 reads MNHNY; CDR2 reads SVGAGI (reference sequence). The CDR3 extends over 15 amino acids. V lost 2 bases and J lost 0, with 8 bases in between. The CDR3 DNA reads TGTGCCAGCAGTTACGGCGGAGCCTCTGGAAACACCATATATTTT. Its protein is CASSYGGASGNTIYF.